This TCR beta chain was identified in a study of blood T cell repertoires in COVID-19. V lost 10 bases to trimming and J lost 8 bases; unmatched junction nucleotides: 9. CDR1 MDHEN and CDR2 SYDVKM come from the germline V gene. CDR3 length equals 12 residues. Using immunoSEQ multiplex PCR, the repertoire was profiled, and TCRdb retains in-frame clones only, with some absent. The sample carries under 250,000 clones, more than 75% recorded once. The source is a human donor in a cohort sampled during active COVID-19. The source material was peripheral blood. The rearrangement links TRBV28 to TRBJ1-1; 8 bases match TRBD1. CDR3 residues: CATRGPLGEAFF. The CDR3, as DNA: TGTGCCACCAGGGGGCCCTTAGGCGAAGCTTTCTTT.